A selection of T cell receptor beta chains follows, all from one sample in a study of cytomegalovirus exposure and HLA in healthy donors. Produced via immunoSEQ multiplex PCR; TCRdb's table is partial and in-frame only. The table has 90,000 to 150,000 clones, approximately 78% seen once. The material sequenced was PBMCs. The receptors originated from a woman aged 25 to 39 in good health and CMV-seropositive. The CDR3 runs from the conserved cysteine through the conserved F or W. A D gene is named only where the DNA matches it firmly. Clone size, where shown, is once, few, many, or a class for clones that have expanded.

DNA | CDR3 | size | J | V | D
TGTGCCAGCCGGTCAGGGTTTGCGACCGGGGAGCTGTTTTTT | CASRSGFATGELFF | NA | TRBJ2-2 | TRBV7-6 | NA
TGTGCCAGCAGATCCCGACTAGCGGGGGGAAGTGAGCAGTTCTTC | CASRSRLAGGSEQFF | few | TRBJ2-1 | TRBV27 | TRBD2
TGTGCCAGCAGCCCCGTAGCGGGGGGGTTCACAGATACGCAGTATTTT | CASSPVAGGFTDTQYF | NA | TRBJ2-3 | TRBV7-8 | TRBD2
TGTGCCAGTAGTTGGGGGACAGGGGCCTACGAGCAGTACTTC | CASSWGTGAYEQYF | NA | TRBJ2-7 | TRBV19 | TRBD1
TGTGCCAGCTTCCTGGAGGAGAACACTGAAGCTTTCTTT | CASFLEENTEAFF | NA | TRBJ1-1 | TRBV2 | NA
TGTGCCAGCAGCCAAGATTCCCCGGTGGCGGGCCGGATCTATGGCTACACCTTC | CASSQDSPVAGRIYGYTF | NA | TRBJ1-2 | TRBV4-2 | NA
TGTGCCAGCAGGAGGGGACAGGTGGGGCCCTACGAGCAGTACTTC | CASRRGQVGPYEQYF | NA | TRBJ2-7 | TRBV6-1 | TRBD1
TGTGCCAGCAGCACAGGAGGGACAGGGTATCAAGAGCAGTACTTC | CASSTGGTGYQEQYF | NA | TRBJ2-7 | TRBV5-5 | TRBD1
TGTGCCAGCAGCAGACAGGGTTCCTACGAGCAGTACTTC | CASSRQGSYEQYF | NA | TRBJ2-7 | TRBV16 | TRBD1
TGTGCCACCAGCAGAGATCTTAGGGGATACGAGCAGTACTTC | CATSRDLRGYEQYF | NA | TRBJ2-7 | TRBV15 | NA
TGTGCCAGCAGTTTACAACAGGGATTTAACACTGAAGCTTTCTTT | CASSLQQGFNTEAFF | NA | TRBJ1-1 | TRBV6-5 | NA
TGTGCCAGCAGTTCCCGGGACAGCTATGGCTACACCTTC | CASSSRDSYGYTF | NA | TRBJ1-2 | TRBV27 | TRBD1
TGTGCCAGTAGTTTTTTCGGACAGGGTGGATATGGCTACACCTTC | CASSFFGQGGYGYTF | once | TRBJ1-2 | TRBV19 | TRBD1
TGTGCCAGCTCACCAAGGGGCAACGCCTACGAGCAGTACTTC | CASSPRGNAYEQYF | NA | TRBJ2-7 | TRBV18 | NA
TGTGCCAGCAACTCTCTGACAGGGACAACTAATGAAAAACTGTTTTTT | CASNSLTGTTNEKLFF | NA | TRBJ1-4 | TRBV5-6 | TRBD1
TGCGCCAGCAGCCTCAGGGTTGGGGGAGGCACTGAAGCTTTCTTT | CASSLRVGGGTEAFF | NA | TRBJ1-1 | TRBV4-1 | NA
TGTGCCAGCAGCTTTGGGAGCTCCTACAATGAGCAGTTCTTC | CASSFGSSYNEQFF | NA | TRBJ2-1 | TRBV5-4 | NA
TGCGCCAGCAGCTTTACAGGGGAGGCTGCGGCTTTCTTT | CASSFTGEAAAFF | NA | TRBJ1-1 | TRBV5-1 | TRBD1
TGTGCCAGCAGCGTAGGGCTAGCGGGTACCTACGAGCAGTACTTC | CASSVGLAGTYEQYF | NA | TRBJ2-7 | TRBV9 | TRBD2
TGTGCCAGCAGGCAGGGAGGGGGCAATCAGCCCCAGCATTTT | CASRQGGGNQPQHF | NA | TRBJ1-5 | TRBV27 | NA
TGTGCCAGCAGTGTGGAGGGTCGGCCAAAACTGTTTTTT | CASSVEGRPKLFF | NA | TRBJ1-4 | TRBV6-4 | NA
TGTGCCAGCAGCTTAGATGTTGGTCCTCAGTGGGGCTACACCTTC | CASSLDVGPQWGYTF | NA | TRBJ1-2 | TRBV7-9 | NA
TGTGCCAGCAGTCCCGGACAGGGTCGAACAGATACGCAGTATTTT | CASSPGQGRTDTQYF | NA | TRBJ2-3 | TRBV27 | TRBD1
TGCGCCAGCAGCGTCCAAAGTGGGGCTAGTCTTGCTGGCTACACCTTC | CASSVQSGASLAGYTF | NA | TRBJ1-2 | TRBV4-1 | NA
TGTGCCAGCAGTCTAGCGGAGCAGTACTTC | CASSLAEQYF | NA | TRBJ2-7 | TRBV21-1 | NA
TGTGCCAGCAGCTCCGACGTAGACAGGGTCGAGCAGTACTTC | CASSSDVDRVEQYF | few | TRBJ2-7 | TRBV7-9 | TRBD1
TGTGCCAGCAGCCCGGGGGGGCCGGGAGAGCAGTACTTC | CASSPGGPGEQYF | once | TRBJ2-7 | TRBV2 | TRBD2
TGTGCCAGCAGCCAAGATCGGCCCGAACAGGGTCCCTACAATGAGCAGTTCTTC | CASSQDRPEQGPYNEQFF | NA | TRBJ2-1 | TRBV14 | NA
TGTGCCAGCAGCTTGAGCGGGGGTGCCCCACATGAGCAGTTCTTC | CASSLSGGAPHEQFF | NA | TRBJ2-1 | TRBV9 | TRBD2
TGCGCCAGCAGCCAAGGTGATTCGGCATCCCCCCTACGCGGTACGCAGTATTTT | CASSQGDSASPLRGTQYF | NA | TRBJ2-3 | TRBV4-3 | NA
TGTGCCAGCGTAACGCTAGCGGGGGCCACAGATACGCAGTATTTT | CASVTLAGATDTQYF | NA | TRBJ2-3 | TRBV2 | TRBD2
TGTGCCAGCAGCCCAGGACAGGGGGACTACGAGCAGTACTTC | CASSPGQGDYEQYF | NA | TRBJ2-7 | TRBV5-4 | TRBD1
TGTGCCAGTCGAGCCGTGAACACCGGGGAGCTGTTTTTT | CASRAVNTGELFF | few | TRBJ2-2 | TRBV19 | NA
TGCGCCAGCAGCTTGGACAGGGGGCCTGATGAAAAACTGTTTTTT | CASSLDRGPDEKLFF | NA | TRBJ1-4 | TRBV5-1 | TRBD1
TGTGCCAGCAGCCAAGCGGGAAGGGCCTACAATGAGCAGTTCTTC | CASSQAGRAYNEQFF | NA | TRBJ2-1 | TRBV4-2 | NA
TGTGCCAGCAGCCCCATCGGGGTAGCGGGGGGTTTGGAGCAGTTCTTC | CASSPIGVAGGLEQFF | NA | TRBJ2-1 | TRBV27 | TRBD2
TGTGCCAGCACCCAGGCGCGGGCGGGAAATCAGCCCCAGCATTTT | CASTQARAGNQPQHF | once | TRBJ1-5 | TRBV18 | NA
TGTGCCAGCAGCTTAGTAGAGAGGCGGGGGTCCCACAATGAGCAGTTCTTC | CASSLVERRGSHNEQFF | NA | TRBJ2-1 | TRBV7-8 | TRBD2
TGTGCCAGCAGCCGCAGGGGTCTCTCCTACAATGAGCAGTTCTTC | CASSRRGLSYNEQFF | NA | TRBJ2-1 | TRBV5-6 | NA
TGTGCCAGCAGCTTCTCGACTACTTACAATGAGCAGTTCTTC | CASSFSTTYNEQFF | NA | TRBJ2-1 | TRBV11-1 | NA
TGCGCCAGCAGCCAAGGACAGATTAATTCACCCCTCCACTTT | CASSQGQINSPLHF | NA | TRBJ1-6 | TRBV4-3 | NA
TGTGCCAGCAGCCAACTTCGCTCTGGAAACACCATATATTTT | CASSQLRSGNTIYF | NA | TRBJ1-3 | TRBV14 | NA
TGTGCCATCAGGCAGGGGCCAACCACAGATACGCAGTATTTT | CAIRQGPTTDTQYF | few | TRBJ2-3 | TRBV10-3 | NA
TGTGCCAGCAGTTTATACGGGGATGGAAAACTGTTTTTT | CASSLYGDGKLFF | NA | TRBJ1-4 | TRBV28 | NA
TGTGCCAGCAGCTTAGGACCTATGGAGTTCTCTGGAAACACCATATATTTT | CASSLGPMEFSGNTIYF | NA | TRBJ1-3 | TRBV11-2 | NA
TGTGCCAGCAGCCCACAGGTTCCCTCCTACAATGAGCAGTTCTTC | CASSPQVPSYNEQFF | NA | TRBJ2-1 | TRBV6-6 | NA
TGTGCCACCAGCAGAGATATGGGCAGTCTTTCGGGCTACACCTTC | CATSRDMGSLSGYTF | NA | TRBJ1-2 | TRBV15 | NA
TGTGCCAGCACCTGGCAGGCCAGCACAGATACGCAGTATTTT | CASTWQASTDTQYF | NA | TRBJ2-3 | TRBV2 | NA
TGTGCCACCACAGCGAACACCGGGGAGCTGTTTTTT | CATTANTGELFF | NA | TRBJ2-2 | TRBV6-1 | NA
TGTGCCAGCAGCCTACGTTCGAGTGCAACTAATGAAAAACTGTTTTTT | CASSLRSSATNEKLFF | NA | TRBJ1-4 | TRBV5-6 | NA
TGTGCCAGCAGTACCCAGGCAGGGGATTTCAATCAGCCCCAGCATTTT | CASSTQAGDFNQPQHF | NA | TRBJ1-5 | TRBV6-6 | NA
TGTGCCATCAGTGAGTCGAGGACAGGACCATTCGGGAACACCGGGGAGCTGTTTTTT | CAISESRTGPFGNTGELFF | NA | TRBJ2-2 | TRBV10-3 | TRBD1
TGTGCCAGCAGCTTATCAGCCCAGACAGGACACGGCTACACCTTC | CASSLSAQTGHGYTF | NA | TRBJ1-2 | TRBV7-9 | NA